Shown below are 17 T cell receptor beta chains from a single sample sequenced in a study of T cells in Graves' hyperthyroidism and ophthalmopathy. TCR beta CDR3 regions were amplified from RNA transcripts. An initial round of RT-PCR targeting the TCR CDR3 relied on the HTBI primer set. TCRdb fed the multiplex PCR reads into MiXCR, producing one record per CDR3 protein. The sample contains about 400,000 distinct CDR3 sequences, approximately 14% of which appear only once. The specimen sequenced was blood. These TCRs come from a woman between 18 and 29 years old with Graves' hyperthyroidism.

This clonotype was recorded many times. The chain links TRBV20-1 to TRBJ1-1; TRBD1 might be the D (5 bases). V lost 2 bases and J lost 5, with 18 bases in between. This CDR3 has 15 amino acids. Looked up from germline, CDR1 is DFQATT and CDR2 is SNEGSKA (reference sequence). The CDR3: CSARIGSGGETEAFF. CDR3 in DNA: TGCAGTGCTAGAATTGGGAGCGGAGGGGAGACTGAAGCTTTCTTT.

This clonotype was recorded at least ten times. The chain couples TRBV20-1 to TRBJ1-1, with unresolved D. Trimming stripped 0 bases from V and 3 bases from J, with 20 bases between. Germline V gene lookup returns CDR1 DFQATT and CDR2 SNEGSKA (reference sequence). CDR3 length: 17 residues. CDR3 loop: CSARDPWALVGDTEAFF. Here the CDR3 DNA reads TGCAGTGCTAGAGATCCGTGGGCTCTGGTAGGAGACACTGAAGCTTTCTTT.

The chain carries TRBV4-1 and TRBJ1-2; perhaps TRBD1 as D (5 bases). The CDR3 extends over 12 amino acids. Germline CDR1 reads MGHRA; CDR2 reads YSYEKL. V gave up 4 bases and J gave up 8 bases, with 11 bases separating them. The CDR3 DNA reads as TGCGCCAGCAGCCCCGGGAGGACAGGCTACACCTTC. Its translation is CASSPGRTGYTF.

The table lists this clonotype with a few counts. This rearrangement joins TRBV5-5 to TRBJ1-1, with D possibly matching TRBD1 (5 bases). V lost 4 bases and J 1 base, leaving 14 bases between the germline ends. Germline values: CDR1 SGHKS, CDR2 YYEKEE (reference sequence). This CDR3 has 15 amino acids. The CDR3: CASSPGMGTNTEAFF. CDR3 coding DNA: TGTGCCAGCAGCCCTGGCATGGGGACGAACACTGAAGCTTTCTTT.

The V and J genes are TRBV6-2 or TRBV6-3 and TRBJ1-5; a possible D gene is TRBD1 (5 bases). The CDR3 loop spans 15 amino acids. Germline values: CDR1 MNHEY, CDR2 SVGEGT. Between the trimmed V and J ends, which lost 5 bases and 1 base, there was a span of 12 bases. CDR3 in amino acids: CASSAPPGSNQPQHF. The CDR3 DNA reads TGTGCCAGCAGTGCCCCTCCAGGGAGCAATCAGCCCCAGCATTTT.

This clonotype was detected only a few times. The chain combines TRBV5-1 with TRBJ1-2; the D gene is possibly TRBD1 (6 bases). The CDR3 spans 14 residues. Germline values: CDR1 SGHRS, CDR2 YFSETQ. V was pared by 1 base and J by 2 bases, with 9 bases between. CDR3 loop: CASSLSQGNYGYTF. The DNA of the CDR3 is TGCGCCAGCAGCTTGTCACAGGGCAACTATGGCTACACCTTC.

This clonotype was seen ten or more times. The gene calls are TRBV5-8 and TRBJ1-1; D perhaps matches TRBD1 (6 bases). Deletions cut 2 bases from V and 1 base from J, with 18 bases between. Germline loops: CDR1 SGHTS, CDR2 YDEGEE. This CDR3 comprises 17 residues. The CDR3 nucleotides are TGTGCCAGCAGCTTTTGGGGACGGGGGCCTTGGAACACTGAAGCTTTCTTT. This sequence encodes CASSFWGRGPWNTEAFF.

The chain links TRBV6-6 to TRBJ2-6; no firm D call. Germline V gives CDR1 MNHNY, CDR2 SVGAGI (reference sequence). Trimming removed 1 base from V and 4 bases from J, with 8 bases in between. This CDR3 has 15 residues. CDR3 amino acids: CASSYFRSGANVLTF. CDR3 sequence (DNA): TGTGCCAGCAGTTACTTTCGGTCCGGGGCCAACGTCCTGACTTTC.

The genes are TRBV19 and TRBJ1-5; D may be TRBD1 (6 bases). V was pared by 8 bases and J by 0 bases, with 14 bases between. The V gene's germline CDR1 is LNHDA and CDR2 SQIVND (reference sequence). The CDR3 covers 15 residues. CDR3 loop: CASAMGQNSNQPQHF. CDR3 nucleotides: TGTGCCAGTGCCATGGGACAAAATAGCAATCAGCCCCAGCATTTT.

This clonotype has more than one count but fewer than ten. The V and J genes are TRBV20-1 and TRBJ1-3, with D possibly matching TRBD1 (5 bases). V was cut by 6 bases and J by 6 bases, with 12 bases left in between. The length of the CDR3 is 12 residues. Per germline, CDR1 DFQATT and CDR2 SNEGSKA (reference sequence). The CDR3 sequence: CSARDGLNTIYF. As DNA, the CDR3 is TGCAGTGCACGGGACGGACTAAACACCATATATTTT.

There are a few counts of this clonotype. The CDR3 carries no conserved terminal phenylalanine or tryptophan, so it likely arises from a read error. The CDR3 DNA follows: TGTGCCAGCAGTGACAGTATTGCCTACGAGCAGTACCTC. This encodes CASSDSIAYEQYL. The chain joins TRBV6-1 to TRBJ2-7; D remains unclear. CDR1 MNHNS and CDR2 SASEGT come from the germline V gene. The CDR3 runs 13 residues. V was trimmed by 3 bases and J by 2 bases, leaving 8 bases between them.

In the case of this clonotype: A much more abundant neighbour one base away suggests this may be a read error. The rearrangement uses TRBV7-9 and TRBJ2-3, with a weak D call TRBD1 (6 bases). V was clipped by 5 bases and J by 5 bases, with 20 bases between them. Germline V lookup: CDR1 SEHNR, CDR2 FQNEAQ (reference sequence). The CDR3 is made up of 16 amino acids. In DNA form, the CDR3 reads TGTGCCAGCAGCCCCCCCGTACCAGGGGCCGAAGATACGCAGTATTTT. It translates to CASSPPVPGAEDTQYF.

Only a few counts were recorded for this clonotype. This chain uses TRBV28 with TRBJ1-3; D is unresolved. CDR1 is MDHEN, CDR2 SYDVKM, per germline. V gave up 7 bases and J gave up 0 bases, with 10 bases separating them. The CDR3 runs to 14 residues. The CDR3 bases are TGTGCCAGCATGGGCATAAACTCTGGAAACACCATATATTTT. It translates to CASMGINSGNTIYF.

The chain couples TRBV27 to TRBJ2-7, with TRBD2 identical over 11 bases. This CDR3 contains 18 residues. Trimming took 6 bases from V and 0 from J; bases not matched to a gene: 13. The germline gives CDR1 MNHEY, CDR2 SMNVEV (reference sequence). CDR3 region: CASSPHGLAGGTSYEQYF. CDR3 nucleotides: TGTGCCAGCAGCCCCCATGGGCTAGCGGGGGGTACCTCCTACGAGCAGTACTTC.

This chain connects TRBV7-2 to TRBJ2-4; 8 positions agree with TRBD2. Trimming removed 5 bases from V and 0 bases from J; junction bases left unmatched: 6. The CDR3 runs 16 residues. Germline V gene sequence: CDR1 SGHTA, CDR2 FQGNSA. This chain's CDR3 is CASSRVAGLAKNIQYF. DNA of the CDR3: TGTGCCAGCAGCCGGGTAGCGGGATTAGCCAAAAACATTCAGTACTTC.

DNA for the CDR3: TGTGCCAGCACCCCGGGAAGGGGTAGGACTGGAAACACCATATATTTT. It encodes CASTPGRGRTGNTIYF. V usage is TRBV7-9 and J usage is TRBJ1-3, with a weak D call TRBD1 (5 bases). Germline loops: CDR1 SEHNR, CDR2 FQNEAQ (reference sequence). The CDR3 runs 16 residues. The ends were cut back, 7 bases at V and 2 bases at J, with 18 bases in the middle.

The chain couples TRBV6-6 to TRBJ1-2, with a weak D call TRBD1 (5 bases). With 2 bases removed from V and 0 bases from J, the gap between germline ends came to 7 bases. CDR1 is MNHNY and CDR2 is SVGAGI in the germline V gene (reference sequence). The CDR3 has 14 residues. CDR3 sequence reads: CASSYQGPNYGYTF. The CDR3 DNA follows: TGTGCCAGCAGTTACCAGGGACCTAACTATGGCTACACCTTC.